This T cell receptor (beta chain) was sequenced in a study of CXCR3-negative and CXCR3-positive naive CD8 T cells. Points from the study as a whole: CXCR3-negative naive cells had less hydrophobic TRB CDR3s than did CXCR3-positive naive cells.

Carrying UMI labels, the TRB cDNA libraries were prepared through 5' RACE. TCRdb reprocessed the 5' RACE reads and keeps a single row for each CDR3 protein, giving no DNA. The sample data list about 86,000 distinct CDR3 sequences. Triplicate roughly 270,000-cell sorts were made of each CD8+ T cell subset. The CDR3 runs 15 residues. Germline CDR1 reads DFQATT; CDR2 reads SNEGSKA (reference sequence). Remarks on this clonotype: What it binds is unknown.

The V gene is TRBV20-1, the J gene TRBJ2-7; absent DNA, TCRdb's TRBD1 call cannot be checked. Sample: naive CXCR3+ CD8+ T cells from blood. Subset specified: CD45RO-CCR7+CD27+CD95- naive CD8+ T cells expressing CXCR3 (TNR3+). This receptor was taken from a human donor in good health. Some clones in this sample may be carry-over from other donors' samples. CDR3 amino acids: CSAPSFGGDYYEQYF.